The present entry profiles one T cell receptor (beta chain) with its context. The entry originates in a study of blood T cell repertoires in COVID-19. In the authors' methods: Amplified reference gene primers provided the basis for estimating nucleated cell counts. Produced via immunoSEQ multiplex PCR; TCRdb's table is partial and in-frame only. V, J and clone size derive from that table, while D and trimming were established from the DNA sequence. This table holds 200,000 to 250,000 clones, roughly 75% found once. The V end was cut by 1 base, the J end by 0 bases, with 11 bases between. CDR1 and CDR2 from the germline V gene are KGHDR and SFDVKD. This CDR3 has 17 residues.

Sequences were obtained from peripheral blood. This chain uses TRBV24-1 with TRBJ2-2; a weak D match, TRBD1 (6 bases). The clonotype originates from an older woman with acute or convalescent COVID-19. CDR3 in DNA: TGTGCCACCAGTGATTTCCCGGACAGCGCGAACACCGGGGAGCTGTTTTTT. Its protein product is CATSDFPDSANTGELFF.